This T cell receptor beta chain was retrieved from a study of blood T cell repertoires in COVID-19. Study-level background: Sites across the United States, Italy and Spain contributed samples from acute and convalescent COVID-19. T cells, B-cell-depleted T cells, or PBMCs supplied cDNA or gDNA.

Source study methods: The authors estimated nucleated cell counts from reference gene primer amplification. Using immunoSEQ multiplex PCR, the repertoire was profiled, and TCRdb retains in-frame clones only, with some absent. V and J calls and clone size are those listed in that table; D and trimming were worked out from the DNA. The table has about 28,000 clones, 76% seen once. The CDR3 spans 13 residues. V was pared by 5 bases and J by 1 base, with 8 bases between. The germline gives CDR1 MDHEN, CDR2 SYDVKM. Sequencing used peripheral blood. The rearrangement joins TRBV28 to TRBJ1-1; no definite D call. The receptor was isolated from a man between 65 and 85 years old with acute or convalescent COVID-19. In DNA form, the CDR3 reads TGTGCCAGCAGTCTAAGTAAGAACACTGAAGCTTTCTTT. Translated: CASSLSKNTEAFF.